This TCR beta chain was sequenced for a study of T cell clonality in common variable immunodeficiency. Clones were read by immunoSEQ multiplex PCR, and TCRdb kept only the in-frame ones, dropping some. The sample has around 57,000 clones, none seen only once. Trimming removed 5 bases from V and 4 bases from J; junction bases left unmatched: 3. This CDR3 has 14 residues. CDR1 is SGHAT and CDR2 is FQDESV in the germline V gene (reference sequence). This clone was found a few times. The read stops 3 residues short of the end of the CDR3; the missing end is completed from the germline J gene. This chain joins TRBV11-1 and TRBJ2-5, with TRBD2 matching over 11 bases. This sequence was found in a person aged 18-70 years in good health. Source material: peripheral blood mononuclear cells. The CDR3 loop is CASSRLAGLETQYF. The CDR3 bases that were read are TGTGCCAGCAGCCGACTAGCGGGATTAGAGACC.